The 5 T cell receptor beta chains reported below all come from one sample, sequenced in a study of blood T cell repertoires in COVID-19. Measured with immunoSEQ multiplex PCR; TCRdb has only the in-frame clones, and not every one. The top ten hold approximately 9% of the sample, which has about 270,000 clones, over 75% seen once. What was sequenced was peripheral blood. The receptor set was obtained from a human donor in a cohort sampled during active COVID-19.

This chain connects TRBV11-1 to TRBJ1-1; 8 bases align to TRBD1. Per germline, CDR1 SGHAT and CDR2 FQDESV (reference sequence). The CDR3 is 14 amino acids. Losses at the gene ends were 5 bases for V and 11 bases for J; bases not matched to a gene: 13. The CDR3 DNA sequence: TGTGCCAGCAGCAGGACAGGGAACAGCCATGGGGCTTTCTTT. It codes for CASSRTGNSHGAFF.

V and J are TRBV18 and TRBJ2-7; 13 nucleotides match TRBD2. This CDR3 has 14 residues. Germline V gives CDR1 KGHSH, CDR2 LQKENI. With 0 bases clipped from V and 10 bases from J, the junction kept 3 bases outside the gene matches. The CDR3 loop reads CASSPPTSGGIQYF. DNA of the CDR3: TGTGCCAGCTCACCACCGACTAGCGGGGGGATTCAGTACTTC.

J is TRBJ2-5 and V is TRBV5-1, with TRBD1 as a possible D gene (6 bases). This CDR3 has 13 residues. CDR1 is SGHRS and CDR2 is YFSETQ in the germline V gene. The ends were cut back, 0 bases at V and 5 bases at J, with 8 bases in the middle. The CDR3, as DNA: TGCGCCAGCAGCTTGGGCCAGGGGGAGACCCAGTACTTC. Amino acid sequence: CASSLGQGETQYF.

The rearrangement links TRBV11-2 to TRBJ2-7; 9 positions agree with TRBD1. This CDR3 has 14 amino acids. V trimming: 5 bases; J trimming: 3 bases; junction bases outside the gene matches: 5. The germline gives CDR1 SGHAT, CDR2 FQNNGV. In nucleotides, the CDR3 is TGTGCCAGCAGCCTACAGGGGGCCAGCTACGAGCAGTACTTC. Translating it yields CASSLQGASYEQYF.

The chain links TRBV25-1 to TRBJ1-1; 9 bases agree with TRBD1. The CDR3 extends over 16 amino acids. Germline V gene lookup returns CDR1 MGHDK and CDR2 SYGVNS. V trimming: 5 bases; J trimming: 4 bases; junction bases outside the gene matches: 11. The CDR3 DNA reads TGTGCCAGCAGTCCCCGGGACAGGGAGGGCGGCACTGAAGCTTTCTTT. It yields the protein CASSPRDREGGTEAFF. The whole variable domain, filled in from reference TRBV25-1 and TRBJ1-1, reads EADIYQTPRYLVIGTGKKITLECSQTMGHDKMYWYQQDPGMELHLIHYSYGVNSTEKGDLSSESTVSRIRTEHFPLTLESARPSHTSQYLCASSPRDREGGTEAFFGQGTRLTVV.